One sample yielded the 27 T cell receptor beta chains listed below, sequenced in a study of T cells in Graves' hyperthyroidism and ophthalmopathy. RNA transcripts provided the source from which TCR beta CDR3 regions were amplified. In the first-round RT-PCR of the TCR CDR3, the HTBI primer set was used. TCRdb redid the calling of the multiplex PCR reads with MiXCR, one entry per CDR3 protein. The sample comprises some 600,000 distinct CDR3 sequences, approximately 15% of which are singletons, and about 5.8% rests with the top ten. Specimen: blood. These receptors originate from a woman in her 30s with Graves' hyperthyroidism that later progressed to Graves' ophthalmopathy.

Only one count was recorded for this clonotype. CDR3 nucleotide sequence: TGTGCCACCAGTGAACCGGGGAGGGGCGAATCCCTAGATACGCAGTATTTT. Protein: CATSEPGRGESLDTQYF. V usage is TRBV24-1 and J usage is TRBJ2-3; 7 nucleotides match TRBD2. V shed 4 bases, J shed 5 bases, and the junction held 14 bases outside the gene matches. The CDR3 consists of 17 residues. Germline V gene lookup returns CDR1 KGHDR and CDR2 SFDVKD.

This clonotype was seen ten or more times. The rearrangement uses TRBV27 and TRBJ2-1, with TRBD2 matching over 10 bases. This CDR3 contains 15 residues. J gave up 7 bases and V 5 bases, and 8 bases lay outside the gene matches. The germline CDR1 and CDR2 sequences are MNHEY and SMNVEV (reference sequence). The chain's CDR3 is CASSRTGLANNEQFF. The CDR3 nucleotides read TGTGCCAGCAGTCGTACGGGACTAGCGAATAATGAGCAGTTCTTC.

In DNA form, the CDR3 reads TGTGCCAGCAGCCCTGGCCTTCGCTTAGACATGAACACTGAAGCTTTCTTT. Translation gives CASSPGLRLDMNTEAFF. The chain recombines TRBV3-1 with TRBJ1-1; D remains ambiguous. This CDR3 has 17 amino acids. The ends were cut back, 4 bases at V and 0 bases at J, with 18 bases in the middle. In germline, CDR1 is LGHDT, CDR2 YNNKEL (reference sequence).

This clonotype was picked up a small number of times. J is TRBJ2-1 and V is TRBV19; D unclear. Germline-derived CDR1 and CDR2 are LNHDA and SQIVND (reference sequence). The CDR3 has 14 amino acids. The V end was cut by 3 bases, the J end by 8 bases, with 14 bases between. The chain's CDR3 is CASSMDRGLDEQFF. In nucleotides, the CDR3 is TGTGCCAGTAGTATGGATCGCGGCCTGGATGAGCAGTTCTTC.

The genes are TRBV19 and TRBJ2-7; 12 bases line up with TRBD2. V gave up 5 bases and J gave up 5 bases; unmatched junction bases: 7. Germline CDR1 LNHDA, CDR2 SQIVND (reference sequence). The CDR3 covers 15 residues. DNA for the CDR3: TGTGCCAGTAGTGAATCTAGCGGGAGGGCCAACGAGCAGTACTTC. It codes for CASSESSGRANEQYF.

This clonotype was observed many times. This sequence joins TRBV5-8 and TRBJ1-2; 7 bases are a match to TRBD1. Trimming removed 4 bases from V and 4 bases from J; junction bases left unmatched: 7. From germline, CDR1 is SGHTS and CDR2 YDEGEE. The CDR3 extends over 14 amino acids. The CDR3 bases are TGTGCCAGCAGCGCTTACAGGGGTATCTATGGCTACACCTTC. Amino acid sequence: CASSAYRGIYGYTF. Full variable domain (remainder filled in from reference TRBV5-8 and TRBJ1-2): EAGVTQSPTHLIKTRGQQATLRCSPISGHTSVYWYQQALGLGLQFLLWYDEGEERNRGNFPPRFSGRQFPNYSSELNVNALELEDSALYLCASSAYRGIYGYTFGSGTRLTVV.

This clonotype appeared once. The conserved phenylalanine or tryptophan normally closing the CDR3 is absent here, so this likely arose from a read error. The chain couples TRBV18 to TRBJ2-3, with D perhaps matching TRBD1 or TRBD2 (5 bases each). The CDR3 consists of 13 residues. CDR1 is KGHSH, CDR2 LQKENI, per germline. Trimming stripped 1 base from V and 3 bases from J, with 5 bases between. The CDR3 is CASSPRGTDTQYS. CDR3 bases: TGTGCCAGCTCACCACGGGGGACAGATACGCAGTATTCT.

This clonotype was observed once. This may come from a read error, since a much larger clone is one base off. The rearrangement links TRBV20-1 to TRBJ2-5; D not certain. The germline CDR1 and CDR2 sequences are DFQATT and SNEGSKA (reference sequence). The length of the CDR3 is 14 residues. Between the trimmed V and J ends, which lost 4 bases and 1 base, there was a span of 13 bases. CDR3: CSAMSGQLQETQYF. The CDR3, as DNA: TGCAGTGCTATGTCTGGCCAGCTCCAAGAGACCCAGTACTTC.

This clonotype turned up a few times. The genes are TRBV19 and TRBJ2-7; TRBD2 agrees at 8 bases. Trimming at V came to 0 bases and at J to 5 bases, leaving 12 bases not matched to a gene. The CDR3 is 17 residues long. Germline CDR1 is LNHDA and CDR2 is SQIVND (reference sequence). The CDR3 sequence is CASSIDPNGAGVDEQYF. The CDR3, as DNA: TGTGCCAGTAGTATAGACCCCAATGGAGCGGGAGTCGACGAGCAGTACTTC.

This clonotype showed up many times. The chain carries TRBV3-1 and TRBJ1-6, with D unclear. Trimming stripped 5 bases from V and 8 bases from J, with 16 bases between. This CDR3 comprises 15 residues. The germline V gene encodes CDR1 LGHDT and CDR2 YNNKEL (reference sequence). CDR3 residues: CASSSYLGSDSPLHF. As DNA, the CDR3 is TGTGCCAGCAGCTCTTACCTTGGGTCGGATTCACCCCTCCACTTT.

Ten or more counts support this clonotype. J is TRBJ1-2 and V is TRBV28, with D tentatively TRBD1 (6 bases). Trimming took 4 bases from V and 0 from J, leaving 12 bases between them. The CDR3 extends over 15 amino acids. Germline V gene lookup returns CDR1 MDHEN and CDR2 SYDVKM. The CDR3 spells CASSSATGANYGYTF. CDR3 sequence (DNA): TGTGCCAGCAGTTCCGCGACAGGAGCTAACTATGGCTACACCTTC.

This clonotype was found many times. V and J are TRBV18 and TRBJ2-2; D remains ambiguous. Germline lookup yields CDR1 KGHSH and CDR2 LQKENI. This CDR3 is 16 amino acids long. Trimming stripped 6 bases from V and 1 base from J, with 15 bases between. The CDR3, as DNA: TGTGCCAGCTCGATCCCTGCTCGACTGAACACCGGGGAGCTGTTTTTT. Translated: CASSIPARLNTGELFF.

This clonotype has a handful of counts. This chain connects TRBV5-1 to TRBJ1-1, with D possibly matching TRBD1 (5 bases). Trimming stripped 7 bases from V and 10 bases from J, with 29 bases between. The germline CDR1 and CDR2 sequences are SGHRS and YFSETQ. CDR3 length equals 16 residues. CDR3 sequence: CASRGDSPAGRQPAFF. The CDR3 DNA is TGCGCCAGCCGGGGAGACAGTCCCGCGGGGAGGCAACCAGCTTTCTTT.

This clonotype was observed many times. The CDR3 region is CASSSEYNEQFF. The CDR3 DNA follows: TGTGCCAGCAGTTCGGAGTATAATGAGCAGTTCTTC. This chain connects TRBV12-3 or TRBV12-4 to TRBJ2-1; D is ambiguous. The CDR3 is 12 residues long. Trimming shortened V by 4 bases and J by 7 bases, and 8 bases separated the two germline ends.

Concerning this clonotype itself: A read error may be the cause here, since a much bigger clone is one base away. This CDR3 is CASSRRGFTGANVLTF. The CDR3 bases are TGTGCCAGCAGCCGGAGGGGGTTCACTGGGGCCAACGTCCTGACTTTC. The chain carries TRBV6-1 and TRBJ2-6, with D perhaps being TRBD1 or TRBD2 (6 bases each). This CDR3 is built from 16 residues. V gave up 6 bases and J gave up 2 bases, with 14 bases separating them. CDR1 and CDR2 (germline): MNHNS, SASEGT.

This clonotype was observed many times. This rearrangement joins TRBV6-1 to TRBJ2-1; D uncertain. Germline V gene lookup returns CDR1 MNHNS and CDR2 SASEGT. The germline V and J ends were trimmed by 2 bases and 10 bases, with 15 bases remaining between them. The CDR3 runs 14 residues. CDR3 nucleotide sequence: TGTGCCAGCAGTGAAAGTGGCTGGGCTACGGAGCAGTTCTTC. Translation: CASSESGWATEQFF.

V is TRBV19 and J is TRBJ1-1; D uncertain. Trimming removed 7 bases from V and 0 bases from J, with 12 bases in between. The CDR3 is made up of 14 amino acids. In germline, CDR1 is LNHDA, CDR2 SQIVND (reference sequence). This CDR3 reads CASNRGLMNTEAFF. CDR3 nucleotide sequence: TGTGCCAGTAATAGAGGTCTTATGAACACTGAAGCTTTCTTT.

This clonotype was detected ten times or more. A much larger clone lies a single base off, so this may be a read error. The rearrangement joins TRBV28 to TRBJ1-1; TRBD1 is a possible D gene (5 bases). Per germline, CDR1 MDHEN and CDR2 SYDVKM. The CDR3 runs to 16 residues. The CDR3 region is CAGSFSSSDRNTEAFF. DNA for the CDR3: TGTGCCGGCAGTTTTTCCTCCTCCGACAGGAACACTGAAGCTTTCTTT.

This clonotype has at least ten counts. CDR3 bases: TGTGCCAGCAGTTACTCGACCGGGGTAGGCTACACCTTC. It specifies CASSYSTGVGYTF. The chain is built from TRBV6-5 and TRBJ1-2; D is undetermined. The CDR3 sequence is 13 residues long. CDR1 MNHEY and CDR2 SVGAGI come from the germline V gene. Between the trimmed V and J ends, which lost 0 bases and 8 bases, there was a span of 10 bases.

This clonotype occurred many times. The V call is TRBV7-9, the J call TRBJ1-2; TRBD1 agrees at 8 bases. Trimming cost V 5 bases and J 4 bases; bases outside gene matches: 3. Germline-derived CDR1 and CDR2 are SEHNR and FQNEAQ (reference sequence). The CDR3 has 13 residues. CDR3 sequence: CASSQGAGYGYTF. In DNA form, the CDR3 reads TGTGCCAGCAGCCAGGGGGCAGGCTATGGCTACACCTTC. The variable domain in full, with the rest retrieved from reference TRBV7-9 and TRBJ1-2, is DTGVSQNPRHKITKRGQNVTFRCDPISEHNRLYWYRQTLGQGPEFLTYFQNEAQLEKSRLLSDRFSAERPKGSFSTLEIQRTEQGDSAMYLCASSQGAGYGYTFGSGTRLTVV.

This clonotype was observed many times. The chain is built from TRBV3-1 and TRBJ2-2; D ambiguous. V lost 0 bases, J lost 5 bases, and 7 bases lay in between. The germline gives CDR1 LGHDT, CDR2 YNNKEL (reference sequence). The length of the CDR3 is 14 residues. CDR3 region: CASSQEGSTGELFF. The CDR3 bases are TGTGCCAGCAGCCAAGAAGGTAGTACCGGGGAGCTGTTTTTT.

In its sample, this clonotype was seen a few times. The J gene is TRBJ2-3, the V gene TRBV10-3; D is ambiguous. V dropped 6 bases and J dropped 4 bases, with 14 bases sitting between them. The CDR3 runs to 14 residues. The germline V gene encodes CDR1 ENHRY and CDR2 SYGVKD. The CDR3 region has the DNA TGTGCCATCAGAGTTTCAAAGAGTCCAGATACGCAGTATTTT. It encodes CAIRVSKSPDTQYF.

In this sample, this clonotype turned up a few times. The rearrangement links TRBV27 to TRBJ2-2, with TRBD1 identical over 7 bases. CDR1 and CDR2 (germline): MNHEY, SMNVEV (reference sequence). This CDR3 is built from 16 residues. V was clipped by 3 bases and J by 4 bases; unmatched bases: 8. The CDR3 reads CASSFLDRVRTGELFF. The CDR3 bases are TGTGCCAGCAGTTTCCTAGACAGGGTTCGCACCGGGGAGCTGTTTTTT.

There are many counts of this clonotype. The chain couples TRBV13 to TRBJ2-7; unclear D gene. Germline V lookup: CDR1 PRHDT, CDR2 FYEKMQ (reference sequence). There are 12 residues in the CDR3. Trimming shortened V by 2 bases and J by 5 bases, and 7 bases separated the two germline ends. The chain's CDR3 is CASSLFGNEQYF. Written as DNA, the CDR3 is TGTGCCAGCAGCTTATTTGGCAACGAGCAGTACTTC.

This clonotype was recorded many times. The chain is built from TRBV12-3 or TRBV12-4 and TRBJ1-2; D might be TRBD1 (6 bases). This CDR3 spans 13 amino acids. Trimming took off 4 bases at V and 5 bases at J, with 11 bases between the two ends. CDR3: CASSSAGEYGYTF. The CDR3, as DNA: TGTGCCAGCAGTTCGGCAGGGGAATATGGCTACACCTTC.

This clonotype was found many times. V and J are TRBV7-9 and TRBJ2-5, with D maybe TRBD1 (5 bases). Germline values: CDR1 SEHNR, CDR2 FQNEAQ (reference sequence). This CDR3 comprises 14 residues. V dropped 1 base and J dropped 3 bases, with 9 bases sitting between them. CDR3 nucleotides: TGTGCCAGCAGCTTAGTCCCCAGGGAAGAGACCCAGTACTTC. Amino acid sequence: CASSLVPREETQYF.

This chain links TRBV7-3 with TRBJ2-1, with 7 positions matching TRBD2. This CDR3 is 17 amino acids long. J lost 8 bases, V lost 1 base, and 14 bases had no gene match. The V gene's germline CDR1 is SGHTA and CDR2 FQGTGA. In DNA, the CDR3 is TGTGCCAGCAGCTTAAGTCAGCGGGGCCCTCTATCCCATGAGCAGTTCTTC. Translated, it gives CASSLSQRGPLSHEQFF.